The 12 T cell receptor beta chains presented below share a single source sample, sequenced in a study of post-analysis software for immune sequencing data (dated by TCRdb to 2014 to 2015). Beyond this particular receptor, the publication reports: Patients showed significantly higher frequencies than controls for a handful of TRBV segments, among them TRBV5-6, TRBV5-1 and TRBV20-1.

Library creation used PCR. Instrument on record: Illumina HiSeq 2500. To reduce PCR and sequencing biases, unique molecular identifiers were built into the TCR beta cDNA libraries. TCRdb trimmed public reads at Q25 via fastp, called clones via MiXCR and kept in-frame beta chains. Rows matching on CDR3 protein sequence are summarized as one entry with the most common DNA and genes. For this sample there are 700,000 to 900,000 distinct CDR3 sequences; 46% appear just once. The top ten clones comprise 4.9% of the sample. The antigens for these receptors are not known. Sequences were obtained from blood. Receptors originate from a girl between 10 and 17 years old with multiple sclerosis.

This chain joins TRBV12-3 or TRBV12-4 and TRBJ2-2; D remains ambiguous. The V gene lost 1 base and the J gene lost 4 bases, with 7 bases spanning the gap. The CDR3 spans 14 residues. The CDR3 is CASSLGVSTGELFF. The CDR3 DNA follows: TGTGCCAGCAGTTTAGGGGTTTCCACCGGGGAGCTGTTTTTT.

V gene TRBV4-1 combines with J gene TRBJ2-3; 8 bases are a match to TRBD2. In germline, CDR1 is MGHRA, CDR2 YSYEKL. Germline trimming cut 1 base from V and 1 base from J; bases unmatched to any gene: 4. The CDR3 runs to 16 residues. This CDR3 reads CASSQASRGGTDTQYF. The CDR3, as DNA: TGCGCCAGCAGCCAAGCATCGCGGGGGGGCACAGATACGCAGTATTTT.

This clonotype was recorded many times. The chain uses TRBV7-9 and TRBJ2-1; 10 bases line up with TRBD2. Germline V gene lookup returns CDR1 SEHNR and CDR2 FQNEAQ (reference sequence). This CDR3 comprises 19 residues. Unmatched junction bases numbered 17, after V lost 2 bases and J lost 7 bases. CDR3 region: CASSLRPKGTSGVRNEQFF. DNA for the CDR3: TGTGCCAGCAGCTTACGCCCAAAGGGCACTAGCGGGGTTAGAAATGAGCAGTTCTTC.

This clonotype has more than one count but fewer than ten. The chain combines TRBV19 with TRBJ2-3; perhaps TRBD1 as D (5 bases). CDR1 and CDR2 from the germline V gene are LNHDA and SQIVND (reference sequence). V gave up 10 bases and J gave up 4 bases, with 15 bases separating them. There are 13 residues in the CDR3. DNA of the CDR3: TGTGCCACCCAAGGGGCAGGTGCAGATACGCAGTATTTT. As protein: CATQGAGADTQYF.

This clonotype was counted a few times. J is TRBJ2-5 and V is TRBV12-3 or TRBV12-4; the D gene is possibly TRBD1 (6 bases). V gave up 5 bases and J gave up 13 bases, with 14 bases separating them. The CDR3 runs 11 residues. The CDR3: CASSPGERRYF. In nucleotides, the CDR3 is TGTGCCAGCAGTCCAGGGGAAAGGCGGTACTTC.

This clonotype was counted only a few times. The rearrangement links TRBV7-8 to TRBJ1-2; the match to TRBD1 covers 8 bases. The CDR3 is 13 residues long. Per germline, CDR1 SGHVS and CDR2 FQNEAQ. The V gene end was trimmed by 5 bases and the J gene end by 8 bases; junction bases not matched to a gene: 7. CDR3 sequence: CASSPRTGRGYTF. Here the CDR3 DNA reads TGTGCCAGCAGCCCCCGGACAGGGAGAGGCTACACCTTC.

In DNA form, the CDR3 reads TGTGCCAGCAGTTTGGTCGCAGGGGCAGTCTCTGGCTACACCTTC. It is translated as CASSLVAGAVSGYTF. The genes are TRBV27 and TRBJ1-2; possibly TRBD1 for D (6 bases). The CDR3 totals 15 residues. Trimming cost V 3 bases and J 7 bases, with 18 bases left between them. Germline-derived CDR1 and CDR2 are MNHEY and SMNVEV (reference sequence).

J is TRBJ1-2 and V is TRBV28; D uncertain. The V end was cut by 3 bases, the J end by 1 base, with 12 bases between. The germline V gene has CDR1 MDHEN and CDR2 SYDVKM. The CDR3 contains 15 residues. The CDR3 coding sequence is TGTGCCAGCAGTTTGTGGGGTGATCTTAACTATGGCTACACCTTC. As protein: CASSLWGDLNYGYTF.

The J gene is TRBJ2-1, the V gene TRBV4-2; a weak D match, TRBD2 (6 bases). This CDR3 has 17 amino acids. The V and J ends lost 0 bases and 0 bases respectively, with 12 bases between them. Per the germline V gene, CDR1 is LGHNA and CDR2 is YNFKEQ. DNA for the CDR3: TGTGCCAGCAGCCAAGACAACGGGAGCCCCTCCTACAATGAGCAGTTCTTC. It translates to CASSQDNGSPSYNEQFF.

This clonotype was seen a few times. In DNA form, the CDR3 reads TGTGCCAGCACCGACCTAGCGGGAGTGTACAATGAGCAGTTCTTC. Its protein is CASTDLAGVYNEQFF. This chain joins TRBV4-2 and TRBJ2-1; TRBD2 matches at 10 bases. This CDR3 has 15 residues. Germline CDR1 reads LGHNA; CDR2 reads YNFKEQ. V trimming: 7 bases; J trimming: 4 bases; junction bases outside the gene matches: 7.

For this clonotype: The junction departs from germline at one end; a sequencing error may be responsible. The chain combines TRBV7-7 with TRBJ2-3; TRBD2 agrees at 10 bases. Germline CDR1 is SSHAT and CDR2 is FNYEAQ (reference sequence). This CDR3 spans 17 amino acids. This CDR3 reads CASSAGRLAGVADTQYF. In nucleotides, the CDR3 is TGTGCTAGCAGCGCAGGGAGGCTAGCGGGAGTGGCAGATACGCAGTATTTT.

This clonotype was detected a few times. The chain uses TRBV6-5 and TRBJ2-1, with D perhaps matching TRBD1 (6 bases). Trimming took off 4 bases at V and 0 bases at J, with 16 bases between the two ends. CDR3 length: 17 residues. Germline V gene data show CDR1 as MNHEY and CDR2 as SVGAGI. CDR3 protein: CASSSLTGRYSYNEQFF. CDR3 DNA: TGTGCCAGCAGTTCCCTCACAGGGCGTTACTCCTACAATGAGCAGTTCTTC.